The clone carrying this T cell receptor (beta chain) was seen ten or more times. The data belong to a study of neurological immune-mediated disorders. The length of the CDR3 is 18 residues. Germline CDR1 reads SGDLS; CDR2 reads YYNGEE. Trimming shortened V by 2 bases and J by 2 bases, and 19 bases separated the two germline ends. Where libraries were unsorted, they were derived from 2 million PBMCs stored at -80 degrees C. It was by 5'RACE with 10-nucleotide random UMIs that the cDNA was made. TCRdb processed the 5' RACE reads anew with MiXCR; each CDR3 protein has one entry. The sample includes tens of thousands of distinct CDR3 sequences, roughly a tenth of them seen just once.

This receptor was obtained from a woman in her sixties with HTLV-1-associated myelopathy (HAM/TSP). The chain uses TRBV9 and TRBJ2-2; possibly TRBD1 for D (6 bases). Sample: PBMCs. The CDR3 sequence: CASSVAPPGHGNTGELFF. The CDR3 DNA sequence: TGTGCCAGCAGCGTTGCACCTCCGGGACACGGCAACACCGGGGAGCTGTTTTTT. The full variable domain, with the rest looked up from reference TRBV9 and TRBJ2-2, is DSGVTQTPKHLITATGQRVTLRCSPRSGDLSVYWYQQSLDQGLQFLIQYYNGEERAKGNILERFSAQQFPDLHSELNLSSLELGDSALYFCASSVAPPGHGNTGELFFGEGSRLTVL.